This T cell receptor (beta chain) was observed in a study of T cells in Graves' hyperthyroidism and ophthalmopathy. Study-level results: Most expanded thyroid clonotypes above 0.001 also appeared in blood.

TCR beta CDR3 sequences were amplified from RNA transcripts. The HTBI primer set was used in a first-round RT-PCR of the TCR CDR3. TCRdb recomputed calls from the multiplex PCR reads with MiXCR, one row per CDR3 protein. Found here are roughly 260,000 distinct CDR3 sequences, about 14% of them singletons; the top ten hold about 14%. This clonotype appeared many times. Its antigen is not identified. V shed 2 bases and J 5 bases; nucleotides not matched to a gene: 6. Germline values: CDR1 DFQATT, CDR2 SNEGSKA (reference sequence). The CDR3 runs to 15 residues. J is TRBJ2-1 and V is TRBV20-1, with 10 bases identical to TRBD2. Sequences were obtained from blood. The sequence derives from a middle-aged woman with Graves' hyperthyroidism that later progressed to Graves' ophthalmopathy. In DNA form, the CDR3 reads TGCAGTGCTAGACGAGGGCTAGCGGGGGACAATGAGCAGTTCTTC. It specifies CSARRGLAGDNEQFF.